Following are 28 T cell receptor beta chains from one sample sequenced in a study of blood T cell repertoires in COVID-19. Here immunoSEQ multiplex PCR was the method, and the copy in TCRdb shows in-frame clones only, minus some. The data contain about 200,000 clones, approximately 88% of them singletons. The sequenced sample was peripheral blood. The receptors derive from a man aged 35 to 55 with acute or convalescent COVID-19.

The chain combines TRBV2 with TRBJ2-1, with TRBD2 matching over 8 bases. Germline V gene data show CDR1 as SNHLY and CDR2 as FYNNEI. The CDR3 runs to 15 residues. The V and J ends lost 8 bases and 0 bases, in that order; junction bases with no gene match: 6. The CDR3 reads CASPGGRNSYNEQFF. CDR3 DNA sequence: TGTGCCAGCCCCGGCGGGAGGAACTCCTACAATGAGCAGTTCTTC.

The gene calls are TRBV6-2 or TRBV6-3 and TRBJ2-7; possible D gene TRBD1, 5 bases. The CDR3 covers 15 residues. The germline gives CDR1 MNHEY, CDR2 SVGEGT. The V gene lost 5 bases and the J gene lost 2 bases, with 16 bases spanning the gap. The CDR3 loop reads CASSVYRQPPYEQYF. The CDR3 DNA reads TGTGCCAGCAGTGTATACCGACAGCCTCCCTACGAGCAGTACTTC.

The V and J genes are TRBV3-1 (or the pseudogene TRBV3-2) and TRBJ1-3, with D tentatively TRBD1 (5 bases). Germline CDR1 LGHDT, CDR2 YNNKEL (reference sequence). There are 14 residues in the CDR3. V gave up 4 bases and J gave up 1 base, with 8 bases separating them. The CDR3 spells CASSPGGSGNTIYF. DNA of the CDR3: TGTGCCAGCAGCCCGGGGGGGTCTGGAAACACCATATATTTT.

Concerning this clone: Other DNA sequences from this sample encode an identical CDR3 as well. The V gene is TRBV19, the J gene TRBJ1-1, with a weak D call TRBD1 (6 bases). Per germline, CDR1 LNHDA and CDR2 SQIVND (reference sequence). The CDR3 consists of 12 residues. Trimming left V 7 bases short and J 4 bases short, with 10 bases between. The CDR3 loop is CASTTGSTEAFF. Written as DNA, the CDR3 is TGTGCCAGTACGACAGGATCCACTGAAGCTTTCTTT. The full variable domain, its missing parts supplied by reference TRBV19 and TRBJ1-1, is DGGITQSPKYLFRKEGQNVTLSCEQNLNHDAMYWYRQDPGQGLRLIYYSQIVNDFQKGDIAEGYSVSREKKESFPLTVTSAQKNPTAFYLCASTTGSTEAFFGQGTRLTVV.

This chain connects TRBV7-9 to TRBJ1-4; TRBD1 agrees at 9 bases. Germline lookup yields CDR1 SEHNR and CDR2 FQNEAQ (reference sequence). The CDR3 contains 16 residues. After removal of 3 bases from V and 0 bases from J, the junction contained 2 bases not matched to a gene. This chain's CDR3 is CASSLTGGSTNEKLFF. CDR3 coding DNA: TGTGCCAGCAGCTTGACAGGGGGTTCAACTAATGAAAAACTGTTTTTT.

The chain has TRBV30 and TRBJ1-1, with TRBD1 identical over 10 bases. V dropped 6 bases and J dropped 3; count of bases not matched to a gene: 10. The CDR3 covers 15 residues. Germline lookup yields CDR1 GTSNPN and CDR2 SVGIG (reference sequence). CDR3 region: CACNRDRGIDTEAFF. In DNA form, the CDR3 reads TGTGCCTGCAACCGGGACAGGGGCATTGACACTGAAGCTTTCTTT.

CDR3 amino acids: CASSDQPGSTYEQYF. DNA of the CDR3: TGTGCCAGCAGTGACCAGCCCGGGAGCACCTACGAGCAGTACTTC. V gene TRBV6-1 combines with J gene TRBJ2-7, with D perhaps TRBD2 (6 bases). Looked up from germline, CDR1 is MNHNS and CDR2 is SASEGT. V lost 3 bases to trimming and J lost 2 bases, with 14 bases between them. The CDR3 is 15 residues long.

V is TRBV19 and J is TRBJ2-5, with 9 bases matching TRBD1. Germline loops: CDR1 LNHDA, CDR2 SQIVND (reference sequence). V dropped 10 bases and J dropped 5; count of bases not matched to a gene: 5. The CDR3 runs 12 residues. The CDR3 region has the DNA TGTGCCACCACAGGGGGCGCGGAGACCCAGTACTTC. Amino acid sequence: CATTGGAETQYF.

The CDR3 DNA reads as TGTGCCAGCTCGCCGGGTCCGCCCCTCTACAATGAGCAGTTCTTC. Its translation: CASSPGPPLYNEQFF. This rearrangement joins TRBV18 to TRBJ2-1; D not resolved. Germline CDR1 is KGHSH and CDR2 is LQKENI. The CDR3 loop spans 15 amino acids. V was trimmed by 6 bases and J by 3 bases, leaving 15 bases between them. Drawing the rest from reference TRBV18 and TRBJ2-1, the complete variable domain is NAGVMQNPRHLVRRRGQEARLRCSPMKGHSHVYWYRQLPEEGLKFMVYLQKENIIDESGMPKERFSAEFPKEGPSILRIQQVVRGDSAAYFCASSPGPPLYNEQFFGPGTRLTVL.

This clone has only a few counts. The chain carries TRBV5-1 and TRBJ1-5; TRBD1 might be the D (5 bases). Trimming left V 4 bases short and J 6 bases short, with 14 bases between. This CDR3 has 14 residues. Germline V lookup: CDR1 SGHRS, CDR2 YFSETQ. The CDR3, as DNA: TGCGCCAGCAGCCCGCAAGAAGGGGTTCAGCCCCAGCATTTT. Translating gives CASSPQEGVQPQHF.

This clone was observed at least ten times. J is TRBJ1-4 and V is TRBV24-1; D remains unclear. The length of the CDR3 is 14 residues. The germline CDR1 and CDR2 sequences are KGHDR and SFDVKD. V gave up 1 base and J gave up 8 bases, with 10 bases separating them. The CDR3 nucleotides read TGTGCCACCAGTGATTTTTCGCGTAGCGAAAAACTGTTTTTT. This codes for CATSDFSRSEKLFF.

The J gene is TRBJ2-3, the V gene TRBV7-6; D not resolved. Looked up from germline, CDR1 is SGHVS and CDR2 is FNYEAQ. This CDR3 is 13 amino acids long. The V and J ends lost 4 bases and 0 bases respectively, with 5 bases between them. As DNA, the CDR3 is TGTGCCAGCAGCTACTCTAGCACAGATACGCAGTATTTT. This translates into CASSYSSTDTQYF.

This clone showed up just a few times. The chain is built from TRBV7-9 and TRBJ1-1; 7 nucleotides align to TRBD1. With V trimmed by 6 bases and J by 7 bases, 2 bases remained unmatched. The germline gives CDR1 SEHNR, CDR2 FQNEAQ (reference sequence). The CDR3 extends over 11 amino acids. Here the CDR3 DNA reads TGTGCCAGCAGGCCAGGGGGTGAAGCTTTCTTT. Amino acids: CASRPGGEAFF.

The V and J genes are TRBV3-1 (or the pseudogene TRBV3-2) and TRBJ2-1; TRBD2 agrees at 15 bases. Per germline, CDR1 LGHDT and CDR2 YNNKEL (reference sequence). This CDR3 region has 16 residues. V lost 4 bases to trimming and J lost 5 bases; unmatched junction nucleotides: 3. The DNA for the CDR3 is TGTGCCAGCAGCCCCGGACTAGCGGGAGGGAACAATGAGCAGTTCTTC. As protein: CASSPGLAGGNNEQFF.

The chain links TRBV5-4 to TRBJ2-1; TRBD2 might be the D (6 bases). V was shortened by 2 bases and J by 6 bases, with 21 bases between the two germline ends. Germline V CDR1 and CDR2: SGHNT, YYREEE (reference sequence). The CDR3 covers 17 residues. The CDR3 region is CASSFGGEAPHGNEQFF. The DNA of the CDR3 is TGTGCCAGCAGCTTCGGGGGTGAGGCCCCCCACGGCAATGAGCAGTTCTTC.

CDR3 in amino acids: CASKSPGGNTIYF. The DNA for the CDR3 is TGTGCCAGCAAATCCCCCGGTGGAAACACCATATATTTT. This chain joins TRBV6-5 and TRBJ1-3; D remains unclear. CDR3 size: 13 residues. The germline V gene encodes CDR1 MNHEY and CDR2 SVGAGI. The V gene lost 7 bases and the J gene lost 3 bases, with 10 bases spanning the gap.

This rearrangement joins TRBV24-1 to TRBJ1-1, with a possible D match to TRBD1 (5 bases). This CDR3 spans 15 amino acids. Germline V CDR1 and CDR2: KGHDR, SFDVKD. Trimming took off 5 bases at V and 6 bases at J, with 18 bases between the two ends. This CDR3 reads CATSVGWEGRSEAFF. The CDR3 nucleotides are TGTGCCACCAGTGTCGGTTGGGAGGGGCGCTCTGAAGCTTTCTTT.

The chain couples TRBV27 to TRBJ2-1; 13 positions agree with TRBD2. The V and J ends lost 4 bases and 7 bases, in that order; junction bases with no gene match: 7. Germline-derived CDR1 and CDR2 are MNHEY and SMNVEV (reference sequence). The CDR3 has 16 amino acids. The CDR3 DNA sequence: TGTGCCAGCAGTTGGGTGGGACTAGCGGGATATAATGAGCAGTTCTTC. Translated, it gives CASSWVGLAGYNEQFF.

The chain recombines TRBV2 with TRBJ2-3; weak D call: TRBD1 (5 bases). The V and J ends lost 2 bases and 7 bases respectively, with 10 bases between them. The CDR3 runs to 13 residues. Germline V gene sequence: CDR1 SNHLY, CDR2 FYNNEI. The CDR3, as DNA: TGTGCCAGCAGTGAAATTGGACATAATACGCAGTATTTT. Its translation is CASSEIGHNTQYF.

The chain recombines TRBV2 with TRBJ2-7; no clear D. Per the germline V gene, CDR1 is SNHLY and CDR2 is FYNNEI. V lost 6 bases and J lost 0, with 12 bases in between. The CDR3 spans 14 residues. The CDR3 region is CASRTELDSYEQYF. The CDR3 DNA follows: TGTGCCAGCAGAACGGAGCTCGACTCCTACGAGCAGTACTTC.

The chain joins TRBV9 to TRBJ1-2; no reliable D call. V dropped 0 bases and J dropped 6 bases, with 15 bases sitting between them. The CDR3 covers 15 residues. The germline CDR1 and CDR2 sequences are SGDLS and YYNGEE. CDR3 amino acids: CASSVDGRSIDGYTF. The CDR3 coding sequence is TGTGCCAGCAGCGTAGACGGGAGATCTATAGATGGCTACACCTTC.

V gene TRBV2 combines with J gene TRBJ1-2; maybe TRBD1 (6 bases). The CDR3 has 13 amino acids. V was cut by 6 bases and J by 4 bases, with 12 bases left in between. The germline V gene has CDR1 SNHLY and CDR2 FYNNEI. In DNA, the CDR3 is TGTGCCAGCAGCTCAGGGGCCACCTATGGCTACACCTTC. Translated, it gives CASSSGATYGYTF.

The V and J genes are TRBV5-1 and TRBJ1-6; the match to TRBD1 covers 7 bases. From germline, CDR1 is SGHRS and CDR2 YFSETQ. The ends lost 0 bases at V and 10 bases at J; junction bases unmatched: 7. The CDR3 contains 15 residues. The CDR3 reads CASSLVRGGGSPLHF. CDR3 nucleotides: TGCGCCAGCAGCTTGGTGAGAGGGGGCGGATCACCCCTCCACTTT. The full variable domain, its missing parts supplied by reference TRBV5-1 and TRBJ1-6, is KAGVTQTPRYLIKTRGQQVTLSCSPISGHRSVSWYQQTPGQGLQFLFEYFSETQRNKGNFPGRFSGRQFSNSRSEMNVSTLELGDSALYLCASSLVRGGGSPLHFGNGTRLTVT.

For the CDR3, the DNA is TGTGCCACCAGTGATTTTAAGGGGAGAGGACAGGGGGCTGGGGAGCTGTTTTTT. Translating gives CATSDFKGRGQGAGELFF. The chain joins TRBV24-1 to TRBJ2-2, with TRBD1 matching 11 bases. Germline V gene data show CDR1 as KGHDR and CDR2 as SFDVKD. The CDR3 length is 18 residues. J was trimmed by 8 bases and V by 1 base; bases with no gene match: 11.

Comment on this clone: At the DNA level, this CDR3 is encoded by other sequences in the same sample as well. The chain has TRBV5-1 and TRBJ1-6; TRBD1 is a possible D gene (6 bases). Germline V gene lookup returns CDR1 SGHRS and CDR2 YFSETQ. The CDR3 has 14 residues. Trimming took off 0 bases at V and 9 bases at J, with 10 bases between the two ends. For the CDR3, the DNA is TGCGCCAGCAGCTTGGAACAGGGCTCTTCACCCCTCCACTTT. Translation: CASSLEQGSSPLHF.

This clone occurred once. This sequence joins TRBV10-2 and TRBJ2-1, with 14 bases aligning to TRBD2. V lost 3 bases to trimming and J lost 6 bases; unmatched junction nucleotides: 10. CDR1 is WSHSY, CDR2 SAAADI, per germline. This CDR3 is 18 amino acids long. The CDR3 coding sequence is TGCGCCAGCAGTGACCACCGACTAGCGGGAGGGCCCGCCAATGAGCAGTTCTTC. It codes for CASSDHRLAGGPANEQFF.

The CDR3: CASSAQGTRGEQYF. The DNA for the CDR3 is TGTGCCAGCTCGGCACAGGGGACAAGGGGCGAGCAGTACTTC. This chain links TRBV18 with TRBJ2-7; TRBD1 agrees at 7 bases. CDR3 length: 14 amino acids. The germline gives CDR1 KGHSH, CDR2 LQKENI. V dropped 6 bases and J dropped 6; count of bases not matched to a gene: 11.

This clone was counted a single time. The chain links TRBV6-1 to TRBJ2-1; 11 positions match TRBD2. Germline V gene sequence: CDR1 MNHNS, CDR2 SASEGT. This CDR3 contains 16 residues. V dropped 3 bases and J dropped 8; count of bases not matched to a gene: 9. CDR3 DNA: TGTGCCAGCAGTGATTATAGCGGGAGGGCCGCGGATGAGCAGTTCTTC. It codes for CASSDYSGRAADEQFF.